Detailed here is one T cell receptor beta chain. Antigen unknown. This table comes from immunoSEQ multiplex PCR, and its TCRdb copy is limited to in-frame clones, with some not included. This sample has about 8,900 clones; just over 90% occur once, and the top ten carry 2.5% to 3%. This sample was included in a study of stem cell transplantation in POMP-related autoinflammatory disease. Study-level information: CD8+ T cells were low and CD4+ cells naive-skewed before transplant. Study conclusions and caveats: A trend toward lower repertoire diversity and greater clonality appeared in every analyzed T-cell subset of PRAID patients. Unique TRB V-J gene pairings were limited in number in patients with PRAID.

PRAID combined immunodeficiency and autoinflammation. The sample was CD8+ T cells from PBMCs, taken before stem cell transplantation. This sequence originates from a human donor with POMP-related autoinflammation and immune dysregulation (PRAID).

CDR3 in DNA: TGTGCCAGCAGCTTAGAAGCGAACACTGAAGCTTTCTTT. Residues: CASSLEANTEAFF. The chain combines TRBV7-3 with TRBJ1-1, with D hard to call. The CDR3 is 13 residues long. V was cut by 2 bases and J by 1 base, with 5 bases left in between. CDR1 and CDR2 from the germline V gene are SGHTA and FQGTGA.